Below are 31 T cell receptor beta chains sequenced from a single sample in a study of shared clonotypes between healthy human individuals. CD45RO-negative, CCR7-positively selected cells formed the naive CD8 fraction, excluding terminally differentiated effector memory CD45RA+ cells. This table comes from immunoSEQ multiplex PCR, and its TCRdb copy is limited to in-frame clones, with some not included. The data show roughly 650,000 clones, with about 95% seen just once and more than 0.085% held by the top ten. The sequenced sample consisted of naive CD8+ T cells sorted from blood. The receptors originated from a woman aged 25 to 39 in good health.

The CDR3 spells CATSRDRTGVDSPLHF. In DNA, the CDR3 is TGTGCCACCAGCAGAGATCGGACAGGGGTGGACTCACCCCTCCACTTT. This chain joins TRBV15 and TRBJ1-6; 9 bases align to TRBD1. V trimming: 0 bases; J trimming: 10 bases; junction bases outside the gene matches: 7. The germline gives CDR1 LNHNV, CDR2 YYDKDF (reference sequence). The CDR3 totals 16 residues.

The chain employs TRBV30 and TRBJ2-1; 7 bases align to TRBD1. Trimming took 2 bases from V and 0 from J; bases not matched to a gene: 1. Germline V lookup: CDR1 GTSNPN, CDR2 SVGIG (reference sequence). There are 14 residues in the CDR3. Written as DNA, the CDR3 is TGTGCCTGGAGTACAGGGGACTCCTACAATGAGCAGTTCTTC. Translated, it gives CAWSTGDSYNEQFF.

The chain carries TRBV19 and TRBJ1-2, with TRBD1 matching over 8 bases. The CDR3 loop spans 14 amino acids. V shed 7 bases, J shed 3 bases, and the junction held 7 bases outside the gene matches. CDR1 is LNHDA and CDR2 is SQIVND in the germline V gene (reference sequence). The CDR3 sequence: CASMPGQEYYGYTF. The CDR3 bases are TGTGCCAGTATGCCGGGACAGGAATACTATGGCTACACCTTC.

The J gene is TRBJ2-2, the V gene TRBV10-1; 8 bases map to TRBD2. CDR3 size: 14 residues. V dropped 2 bases and J dropped 6; count of bases not matched to a gene: 2. The germline CDR1 and CDR2 sequences are WNHNN and SYGVQD (reference sequence). Here the CDR3 reads CASSEREGPGELFF. As DNA, the CDR3 is TGCGCCAGCAGTGAGCGGGAGGGGCCCGGGGAGCTGTTTTTT.

The chain carries TRBV9 and TRBJ2-3, with D possibly TRBD2 on 6 matching bases. The CDR3 is made up of 16 amino acids. The V and J ends lost 3 bases and 4 bases respectively, with 18 bases between them. In germline, CDR1 is SGDLS, CDR2 YYNGEE. The CDR3 protein is CASSAFGGKESDTQYF. For the CDR3, the DNA is TGTGCCAGCAGCGCCTTTGGCGGGAAAGAATCAGATACGCAGTATTTT.

The chain has TRBV7-6 and TRBJ2-3; 14 nucleotides line up with TRBD2. Trimming at V came to 5 bases and at J to 4 bases, leaving 5 bases not matched to a gene. This CDR3 region has 16 residues. CDR1 is SGHVS and CDR2 is FNYEAQ in the germline V gene. The CDR3 protein is CASSLGTSGSADTQYF. CDR3 nucleotide sequence: TGTGCCAGCAGCCTAGGGACTAGCGGGAGTGCAGATACGCAGTATTTT.

This sequence joins TRBV5-1 and TRBJ1-1; a weak D match, TRBD1 (6 bases). Per the germline V gene, CDR1 is SGHRS and CDR2 is YFSETQ. V gave up 5 bases and J gave up 0 bases, with 20 bases separating them. The CDR3 sequence is 17 residues long. CDR3: CASSPNPRDMLNTEAFF. In DNA, the CDR3 is TGCGCCAGCAGTCCGAACCCGAGGGACATGCTGAACACTGAAGCTTTCTTT. The variable domain in full, completed from reference TRBV5-1 and TRBJ1-1, reads KAGVTQTPRYLIKTRGQQVTLSCSPISGHRSVSWYQQTPGQGLQFLFEYFSETQRNKGNFPGRFSGRQFSNSRSEMNVSTLELGDSALYLCASSPNPRDMLNTEAFFGQGTRLTVV.

This sequence joins TRBV7-9 and TRBJ1-3; no definite D call. The V end lost 5 bases, the J end lost 4 bases, and 15 bases lay between the germline ends. Germline loops: CDR1 SEHNR, CDR2 FQNEAQ (reference sequence). The CDR3 is 15 amino acids. CDR3 sequence: CASSLGPFKGNTIYF. The DNA for the CDR3 is TGTGCCAGCAGCCTAGGTCCGTTCAAGGGAAACACCATATATTTT.

The CDR3 sequence is CASSRQVAHEQYF. For the CDR3, the DNA is TGTGCCAGCAGCCGACAGGTGGCCCACGAGCAGTACTTC. V usage is TRBV5-4 and J usage is TRBJ2-7; D might be TRBD1 (6 bases). The CDR3 has 13 amino acids. Germline CDR1 SGHNT, CDR2 YYREEE (reference sequence). Trimming stripped 4 bases from V and 5 bases from J, with 13 bases between.

Note on this clone: In the same sample, other DNA sequences code for this CDR3. The chain recombines TRBV29-1 with TRBJ2-1; 10 positions match TRBD2. The V gene's germline CDR1 is SQVTM and CDR2 ANQGSEA. V lost 4 bases to trimming and J lost 0 bases; unmatched junction nucleotides: 3. The CDR3 length is 15 residues. The chain's CDR3 is CSVASSGSSYNEQFF. The CDR3 DNA reads TGCAGCGTTGCCTCTAGCGGGAGCTCCTACAATGAGCAGTTCTTC.

The rearrangement links TRBV7-2 to TRBJ2-1, with 11 bases that match TRBD2. Germline lookup yields CDR1 SGHTA and CDR2 FQGNSA. The CDR3 covers 14 residues. Trimming cost V 11 bases and J 9 bases; bases outside gene matches: 12. The CDR3 region has the DNA TGTGCCCCCCCCGCACTAGCGGGAGAGAGTGAGCAGTTCTTC. This encodes CAPPALAGESEQFF. Full variable domain (missing parts from reference TRBV7-2 and TRBJ2-1): GAGVSQSPSNKVTEKGKDVELRCDPISGHTALYWYRQSLGQGLEFLIYFQGNSAPDKSGLPSDRFSAERTGGSVSTLTIQRTQQEDSAVYLCAPPALAGESEQFFGPGTRLTVL.

Concerning this clone: The same CDR3 arises from other DNA sequences in this sample as well. The chain links TRBV27 to TRBJ1-2; TRBD1 aligns across 7 bases. V was clipped by 5 bases and J by 3 bases; unmatched bases: 0. Germline V gene data show CDR1 as MNHEY and CDR2 as SMNVEV (reference sequence). This CDR3 has 12 amino acids. The CDR3 DNA reads as TGTGCCAGCAGTGGGACAGACTATGGCTACACCTTC. This sequence encodes CASSGTDYGYTF.

The chain links TRBV2 to TRBJ2-7; 7 nucleotides align to TRBD2. The length of the CDR3 is 12 residues. J gave up 3 bases and V 8 bases, and 4 bases lay outside the gene matches. The germline CDR1 and CDR2 sequences are SNHLY and FYNNEI. CDR3 residues: CASQRENYEQYF. In DNA, the CDR3 is TGTGCCAGCCAGCGGGAAAACTACGAGCAGTACTTC.

The chain employs TRBV2 and TRBJ2-5; D remains ambiguous. Germline lookup yields CDR1 SNHLY and CDR2 FYNNEI. There are 16 residues in the CDR3. Trimming cost V 6 bases and J 2 bases, with 19 bases left between them. CDR3 amino acids: CASRAPLSHNQETQYF. The CDR3 DNA reads as TGTGCCAGCAGGGCCCCCCTTTCCCACAATCAAGAGACCCAGTACTTC.

The CDR3 region is CASSSSGARRGQPQHF. DNA for the CDR3: TGTGCCAGCAGCTCATCCGGGGCCCGAAGGGGTCAGCCCCAGCATTTT. The chain links TRBV7-9 to TRBJ1-5; D might be TRBD1 (5 bases). V was trimmed by 4 bases and J by 6 bases, leaving 19 bases between them. CDR1 SEHNR and CDR2 FQNEAQ come from the germline V gene (reference sequence). The CDR3 totals 16 residues. Full variable domain (remainder filled in from reference TRBV7-9 and TRBJ1-5): DTGVSQNPRHKITKRGQNVTFRCDPISEHNRLYWYRQTLGQGPEFLTYFQNEAQLEKSRLLSDRFSAERPKGSFSTLEIQRTEQGDSAMYLCASSSSGARRGQPQHFGDGTRLSIL.

With respect to this clone: Its ends do not fully match the called genes, so a read error is possible. The CDR3 sequence: CASSLGVRSYEQYF. CDR3 bases: TGTGCCAGCAGTTTGGGAGTCCGCTCCTACGAGCAGTACTTC. This rearrangement joins TRBV5-8 to TRBJ2-7; D possibly corresponds to TRBD2 (5 bases). Looked up from germline, CDR1 is SGHTS and CDR2 is YDEGEE. The CDR3 has 14 amino acids.

The J gene is TRBJ1-1, the V gene TRBV28; 7 bases align to TRBD1. The CDR3 contains 19 residues. The germline V gene has CDR1 MDHEN and CDR2 SYDVKM. J lost 0 bases, V lost 3 bases, and 16 bases had no gene match. The CDR3 reads CASSFSSRETGRMNTEAFF. The CDR3 DNA follows: TGTGCCAGCAGTTTTTCTTCGAGGGAGACAGGGCGCATGAACACTGAAGCTTTCTTT.

A single count supports this clone. The sample holds other DNA sequences that translate to the same CDR3. The chain links TRBV9 to TRBJ1-1; TRBD1 agrees at 7 bases. Germline V gives CDR1 SGDLS, CDR2 YYNGEE. J gave up 2 bases and V 4 bases, and 2 bases lay outside the gene matches. CDR3 length equals 13 residues. Here the CDR3 DNA reads TGTGCCAGCAGCATAGGGGGCAACACTGAAGCTTTCTTT. Translation: CASSIGGNTEAFF.

The genes are TRBV28 and TRBJ2-1; 10 bases line up with TRBD2. The CDR3 spans 14 residues. Germline trimming cut 5 bases from V and 9 bases from J; bases unmatched to any gene: 7. Germline-derived CDR1 and CDR2 are MDHEN and SYDVKM. This CDR3 is CASSITSGMGEQFF. In DNA, the CDR3 is TGTGCCAGCAGTATAACTAGCGGGATGGGTGAGCAGTTCTTC.

This clone was seen once. J is TRBJ2-1 and V is TRBV30; 14 bases align to TRBD2. V was clipped by 3 bases and J by 10 bases; unmatched bases: 8. The CDR3 length is 15 residues. In germline, CDR1 is GTSNPN, CDR2 SVGIG (reference sequence). The CDR3 protein is CAWSDGTSGRGEQFF. The CDR3 DNA follows: TGTGCCTGGAGCGACGGGACTAGCGGGAGAGGAGAGCAGTTCTTC. Supplemented by reference TRBV30 and TRBJ2-1, the full variable domain reads SQTIHQWPATLVQPVGSPLSLECTVEGTSNPNLYWYRQAAGRGLQLLFYSVGIGQISSEVPQNLSASRPQDRQFILSSKKLLLSDSGFYLCAWSDGTSGRGEQFFGPGTRLTVL.

The gene calls are TRBV6-1 and TRBJ1-1, with TRBD1 matching over 8 bases. Per the germline V gene, CDR1 is MNHNS and CDR2 is SASEGT. The CDR3 spans 14 residues. V lost 4 bases and J lost 5; bases outside the gene matches: 6. As DNA, the CDR3 is TGTGCCAGCAGTGCGTCCAGGGGGCGGACTGAAGCTTTCTTT. Its protein product is CASSASRGRTEAFF.

V and J are TRBV15 and TRBJ2-7, with 8 bases matching TRBD2. The CDR3 runs 16 residues. With 3 bases clipped from V and 2 bases from J, the junction kept 9 bases outside the gene matches. In germline, CDR1 is LNHNV, CDR2 YYDKDF (reference sequence). The CDR3 nucleotides read TGTGCCACCAGCAGGTCTAGCAGCGGGAGCCCCTACGAGCAGTACTTC. Protein: CATSRSSSGSPYEQYF.

The chain recombines TRBV9 with TRBJ2-1; 7 bases map to TRBD2. Germline trimming cut 3 bases from V and 0 bases from J; bases unmatched to any gene: 6. The CDR3 is 16 residues long. Germline-derived CDR1 and CDR2 are SGDLS and YYNGEE. The CDR3 loop reads CASSGWEGDSYNEQFF. The CDR3, as DNA: TGTGCCAGCAGCGGGTGGGAGGGAGACTCCTACAATGAGCAGTTCTTC.

The rearrangement joins TRBV4-1 to TRBJ1-1, with a possible D match to TRBD1 (5 bases). V was shortened by 0 bases and J by 1 base, with 12 bases between the two germline ends. The CDR3 totals 16 residues. From germline, CDR1 is MGHRA and CDR2 YSYEKL. In nucleotides, the CDR3 is TGCGCCAGCAGCCAAGATGAACGGGGCGAGAACACTGAAGCTTTCTTT. Translated, it gives CASSQDERGENTEAFF.

The chain carries TRBV5-1 and TRBJ1-1, with TRBD1 identical over 9 bases. CDR3 size: 17 residues. With 3 bases clipped from V and 2 bases from J, the junction kept 11 bases outside the gene matches. CDR1 is SGHRS, CDR2 YFSETQ, per germline. This chain's CDR3 is CASSWGTGPISNTEAFF. Written as DNA, the CDR3 is TGCGCCAGCAGCTGGGGGACAGGGCCCATTTCCAACACTGAAGCTTTCTTT.

This clone has only one observation. The chain carries TRBV5-6 and TRBJ1-5; D not resolved. This CDR3 has 14 amino acids. Trimming cost V 0 bases and J 3 bases, with 7 bases left between them. Germline assignment: CDR1 SGHDT and CDR2 YYEEEE. The CDR3 nucleotides are TGTGCCAGCAGCTTGGGCAGAAACAATCAGCCCCAGCATTTT. This gives the protein CASSLGRNNQPQHF.

This sequence joins TRBV9 and TRBJ1-2; D gene ambiguous. V lost 5 bases, J lost 3 bases, and 14 bases lay in between. The CDR3 is 14 residues long. Germline CDR1 and CDR2: SGDLS and YYNGEE. As DNA, the CDR3 is TGTGCCAGCAGAGGGCCGATAGAGGACTATGGCTACACCTTC. This sequence encodes CASRGPIEDYGYTF.

This chain uses TRBV5-6 with TRBJ2-3; 9 nucleotides line up with TRBD1. This CDR3 has 12 amino acids. V lost 4 bases to trimming and J lost 9 bases; unmatched junction nucleotides: 3. Germline V gives CDR1 SGHDT, CDR2 YYEEEE. The DNA of the CDR3 is TGTGCCAGCAGCGACGACAGGGGGACGCAGTATTTT. As protein: CASSDDRGTQYF.

The V and J genes are TRBV13 and TRBJ1-1; D is ambiguous. Trimming removed 3 bases from V and 0 bases from J, with 11 bases in between. The CDR3 is 15 amino acids. Germline V gene sequence: CDR1 PRHDT, CDR2 FYEKMQ (reference sequence). CDR3 residues: CASSFPLGMNTEAFF. The DNA for the CDR3 is TGTGCCAGCAGCTTTCCGTTGGGGATGAACACTGAAGCTTTCTTT.

The chain carries TRBV30 and TRBJ2-1; 9 bases fit TRBD1. Germline lookup yields CDR1 GTSNPN and CDR2 SVGIG (reference sequence). This CDR3 region has 14 residues. Trimming removed 2 bases from V and 8 bases from J; junction bases left unmatched: 7. CDR3 nucleotide sequence: TGTGCCTGGAGTTCGGGACAGGGTGTGGATGAGCAGTTCTTC. Translation: CAWSSGQGVDEQFF.

This chain connects TRBV19 to TRBJ2-3; 7 bases match TRBD1. The V and J ends lost 4 bases and 10 bases, in that order; junction bases with no gene match: 26. Germline assignment: CDR1 LNHDA and CDR2 SQIVND (reference sequence). The CDR3 runs 19 residues. The CDR3 region is CASSKGTEYTQIYKGAQYF. CDR3 nucleotides: TGTGCCAGTAGTAAGGGGACAGAATATACACAGATATATAAAGGTGCGCAGTATTTT.